A single sample gave rise to the 6 T cell receptor beta chains below, sequenced in a study of blood T cell repertoires in COVID-19. Method: immunoSEQ multiplex PCR; TCRdb's copy keeps in-frame clones and lacks some. Of 120,000 or so clones in the sample, approximately 83% are singletons; the top ten hold more than 20%. Material for sequencing was peripheral blood. The receptors stem from an elderly woman with acute or convalescent COVID-19.

This clone was observed once. The chain links TRBV5-5 to TRBJ1-4, with 7 bases identical to TRBD1. The length of the CDR3 is 15 residues. Germline-derived CDR1 and CDR2 are SGHKS and YYEKEE (reference sequence). Trimming cost V 3 bases and J 6 bases; bases outside gene matches: 8. The CDR3 DNA is TGTGCCAGCAGCTCGTCCGGGACAGCTTATGAAAAACTGTTTTTT. Amino acid sequence: CASSSSGTAYEKLFF.

J is TRBJ1-2 and V is TRBV5-1; D possibly corresponds to TRBD1 (6 bases). Germline assignment: CDR1 SGHRS and CDR2 YFSETQ. This CDR3 is built from 12 residues. The V and J ends lost 0 bases and 8 bases respectively, with 8 bases between them. CDR3 in amino acids: CASSLEDSGYTF. The DNA of the CDR3 is TGCGCCAGCAGCTTGGAGGACAGCGGCTACACCTTC. Supplemented by reference TRBV5-1 and TRBJ1-2, the full variable domain reads KAGVTQTPRYLIKTRGQQVTLSCSPISGHRSVSWYQQTPGQGLQFLFEYFSETQRNKGNFPGRFSGRQFSNSRSEMNVSTLELGDSALYLCASSLEDSGYTFGSGTRLTVV.

The chain links TRBV5-1 to TRBJ2-5; a possible D gene is TRBD1 (6 bases). The V end was cut by 3 bases, the J end by 2 bases, with 11 bases between. The CDR3 covers 14 residues. Germline values: CDR1 SGHRS, CDR2 YFSETQ. The CDR3 bases are TGCGCCAGCAGCTCTAAGGGGACACAAGAGACCCAGTACTTC. This sequence encodes CASSSKGTQETQYF. Supplemented by reference TRBV5-1 and TRBJ2-5, the full variable domain reads KAGVTQTPRYLIKTRGQQVTLSCSPISGHRSVSWYQQTPGQGLQFLFEYFSETQRNKGNFPGRFSGRQFSNSRSEMNVSTLELGDSALYLCASSSKGTQETQYFGPGTRLLVL.

The rearrangement links TRBV5-1 to TRBJ2-7; the D gene is possibly TRBD1 (5 bases). The V end was cut by 4 bases, the J end by 6 bases, with 17 bases between. The germline V gene has CDR1 SGHRS and CDR2 YFSETQ. This CDR3 comprises 14 residues. The CDR3 DNA sequence: TGCGCCAGCAGCCGGACATTCGGCCAGGGCGAGCAGTACTTC. It is translated as CASSRTFGQGEQYF.

The gene calls are TRBV18 and TRBJ1-2; no clear D. This CDR3 has 13 residues. V was shortened by 5 bases and J by 0 bases, with 7 bases between the two germline ends. Germline V gene data show CDR1 as KGHSH and CDR2 as LQKENI. The CDR3 sequence: CASSTLANYGYTF. The CDR3 DNA reads TGTGCCAGCTCAACTCTCGCTAACTATGGCTACACCTTC.

The gene calls are TRBV15 and TRBJ2-1; TRBD1 might be the D (6 bases). In germline, CDR1 is LNHNV, CDR2 YYDKDF (reference sequence). With 1 base removed from V and 6 bases from J, the gap between germline ends came to 25 bases. There are 19 residues in the CDR3. The CDR3 coding sequence is TGTGCCACCAGCAGAGGGGCCCTTTTAGCAGTTCCCAGGGGCAATGAGCAGTTCTTC. This sequence encodes CATSRGALLAVPRGNEQFF. Based on the CDR3 plus reference TRBV15 and TRBJ2-1, the full variable domain is DAMVIQNPRYQVTQFGKPVTLSCSQTLNHNVMYWYQQKSSQAPKLLFHYYDKDFNNEADTPDNFQSRRPNTSFCFLDIRSPGLGDTAMYLCATSRGALLAVPRGNEQFFGPGTRLTVL.